The clone carrying this TCR beta chain was found a few times. The antigen remains unidentified. TCRdb analysed the 5' RACE reads with MiXCR anew, one entry per CDR3 protein. The profile covers some 330,000 distinct CDR3 sequences, with 7% to 9.5% appearing a single time and over 7% taken by the ten largest. The data originate from a study of identical twins. Overall study results and limits: Shared out-of-frame alpha sequences (those common to twins) showed excess low generation probability.

Trimming took off 6 bases at V and 2 bases at J, with 6 bases between the two ends. The CDR3 extends over 11 amino acids. CDR1 is GTSNPN and CDR2 is SVGIG in the germline V gene (reference sequence). Sequencing used naive T cells sorted from blood. The V gene is TRBV30, the J gene TRBJ2-3; D call uncertain. The receptor comes from a woman aged 45-65 years in good health. This CDR3 is CACSSTDTQYF. The CDR3 DNA is TGTGCCTGTAGTTCCACAGATACGCAGTATTTT.